This TCR beta chain was recorded in a study of immune evolution from preneoplasia to lung adenocarcinoma. Study outcomes and limitations: Compared with EGFR-mutant or double wild-type lesions, KRAS-mutant nodules were more clonal.

Assay: immunoSEQ multiplex PCR; the TCRdb copy retains only in-frame clones and omits some. The profile shows some 21,000 clones, around 75% of them singletons. The J segment lost 8 bases and the V segment lost 5 bases, leaving 9 bases of the junction unmatched. The CDR3 has 14 residues. Germline V gene lookup returns CDR1 SGHRS and CDR2 YFSETQ. Of note for this clone: The antigen is undetermined.

V is TRBV5-1 and J is TRBJ1-4; 7 nucleotides match TRBD1. Sequencing was performed on FFPE invasive lung adenocarcinoma tissue. The TCR was taken from a person aged 55 to 70 with lung adenocarcinoma. CDR3 sequence (DNA): TGCGCCAGCAGTGACAGGGCTGGTGAAGAAAAACTGTTTTTT. Translating gives CASSDRAGEEKLFF.